Reported below is one TCR beta chain. Antigen unknown. This sample was included in a study of cytomegalovirus exposure and HLA in healthy donors. The CDR3 consists of 15 residues. Germline CDR1 MNHNS, CDR2 SASEGT. The V and J ends lost 3 bases and 7 bases, in that order; junction bases with no gene match: 6. Primers for the PCR totalled 60 Vbeta and 13 Jbeta. Profiled with immunoSEQ multiplex PCR; TCRdb holds only in-frame clones, not every one. Of 150,000 to 200,000 clones in the sample, approximately 84% are singletons; the top ten hold 4.8%. Findings and limits, study-wide: Certain sequence variants were highly shared and formed a cluster, and this cluster was likely a sequencing artifact.

This receptor was obtained from a girl aged 10 to 17 in good health and CMV-seropositive. V is TRBV6-1 and J is TRBJ2-1; 10 positions match TRBD1. The sample consisted of PBMCs. CDR3 amino acids: CASSDGTGVRNEQFF. The CDR3 DNA sequence: TGTGCCAGCAGTGACGGGACAGGGGTAAGGAATGAGCAGTTCTTC.